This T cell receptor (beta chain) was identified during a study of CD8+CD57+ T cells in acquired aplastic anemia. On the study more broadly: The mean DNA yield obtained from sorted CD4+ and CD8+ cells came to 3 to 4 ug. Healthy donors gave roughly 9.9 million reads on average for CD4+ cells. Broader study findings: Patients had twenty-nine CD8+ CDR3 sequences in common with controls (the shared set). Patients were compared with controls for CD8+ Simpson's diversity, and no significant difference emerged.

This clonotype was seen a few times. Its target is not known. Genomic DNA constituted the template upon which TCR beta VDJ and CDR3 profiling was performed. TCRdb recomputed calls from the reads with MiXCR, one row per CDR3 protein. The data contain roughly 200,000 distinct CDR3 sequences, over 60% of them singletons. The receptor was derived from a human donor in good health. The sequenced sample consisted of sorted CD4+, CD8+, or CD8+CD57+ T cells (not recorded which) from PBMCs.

The CDR3 loop reads CASSLGDSYNSYEQYF. CDR3 DNA sequence: TGTGCCAGCAGCTTGGGAGACAGCTATAATTCCTACGAGCAGTACTTC. The rearrangement links TRBV7-9 to TRBJ2-7; D possibly uses TRBD1 or TRBD2 (5 bases each). V lost 3 bases, J lost 1 base, and 16 bases lay in between. The CDR3 sequence is 16 residues long. CDR1 SEHNR and CDR2 FQNEAQ come from the germline V gene (reference sequence).